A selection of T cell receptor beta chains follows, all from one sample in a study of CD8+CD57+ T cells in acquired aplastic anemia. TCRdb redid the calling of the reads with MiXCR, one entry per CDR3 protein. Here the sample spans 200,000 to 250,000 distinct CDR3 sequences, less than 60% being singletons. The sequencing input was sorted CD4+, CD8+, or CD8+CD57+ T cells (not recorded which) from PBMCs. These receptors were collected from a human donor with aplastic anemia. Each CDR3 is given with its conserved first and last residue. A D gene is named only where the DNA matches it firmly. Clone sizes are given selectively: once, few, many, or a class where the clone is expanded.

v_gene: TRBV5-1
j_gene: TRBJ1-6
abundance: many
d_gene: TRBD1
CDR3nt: TGCGCCAGCAGCTTAGGGGACAGGGGGCTTAGGAATTCACCCCTCCACTTT
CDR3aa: CASSLGDRGLRNSPLHF

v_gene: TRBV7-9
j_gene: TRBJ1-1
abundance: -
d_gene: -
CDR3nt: TGTGCCAGCAGCGCCCGGATTAATGGGAACACTGAAGCTTTCTTT
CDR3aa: CASSARINGNTEAFF

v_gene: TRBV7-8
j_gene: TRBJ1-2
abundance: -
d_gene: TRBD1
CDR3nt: TGTGCCAGCAGCCGTGACAGGGCTTCTGGCTACACCTTC
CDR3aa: CASSRDRASGYTF

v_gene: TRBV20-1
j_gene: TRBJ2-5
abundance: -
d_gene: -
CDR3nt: TGCAGTGCCAGGGACTTTCAAGAGACCCAGTACTTC
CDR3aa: CSARDFQETQYF

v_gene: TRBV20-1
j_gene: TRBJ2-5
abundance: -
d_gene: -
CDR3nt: TGCAGTGCTAGAAAACAGTACTTC
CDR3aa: CSARKQYF

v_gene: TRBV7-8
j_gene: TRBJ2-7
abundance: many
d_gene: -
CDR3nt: TGTGCCAGCAGCGCGGGACTGCCAGCCTACGAGCAGTACTTC
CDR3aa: CASSAGLPAYEQYF

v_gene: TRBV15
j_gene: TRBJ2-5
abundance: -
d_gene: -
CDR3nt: TGTGCCACCAGCAGAGATGGGCTAGGTATACCAGAGACCCAGTACTTC
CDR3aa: CATSRDGLGIPETQYF

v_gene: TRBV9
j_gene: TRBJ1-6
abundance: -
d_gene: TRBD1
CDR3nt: TGTGCCAGCAGCACCCGGGCGCAGGGGGGTGTCTCACCCCTCCACTTT
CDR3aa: CASSTRAQGGVSPLHF

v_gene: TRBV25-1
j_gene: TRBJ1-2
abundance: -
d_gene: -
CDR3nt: TGTGCCAGCAGCCCTTACCCAGACAGCCACTATGGCTACACCTTC
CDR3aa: CASSPYPDSHYGYTF

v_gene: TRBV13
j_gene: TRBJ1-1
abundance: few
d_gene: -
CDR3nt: TGTGCCAGCAGCGCTCAGAGCACTGAAGCTTTCTTT
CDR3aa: CASSAQSTEAFF

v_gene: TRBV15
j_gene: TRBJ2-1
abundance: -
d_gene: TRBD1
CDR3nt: TGTGCCACCTACCAGACAGGGTCCTACAATGAGCAGTTCTTC
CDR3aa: CATYQTGSYNEQFF

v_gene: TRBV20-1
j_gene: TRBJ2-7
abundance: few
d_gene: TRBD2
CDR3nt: TGCAGTGCTAGTCCCGAGGGGGGACTAGCCTTCCACGAGCAGTACTTC
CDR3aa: CSASPEGGLAFHEQYF

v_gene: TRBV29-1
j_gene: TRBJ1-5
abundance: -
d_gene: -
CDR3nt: TGCAGCGTTGTAGAAGGGTCAAGTCAGCCCCAGCATTTT
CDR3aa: CSVVEGSSQPQHF

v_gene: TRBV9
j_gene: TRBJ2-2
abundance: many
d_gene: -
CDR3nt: TGTGCCAGCAGCGTAGAAGTCCGGGGGCCGGGAAGGATTACCGGGGAGCTGTTTTTT
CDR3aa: CASSVEVRGPGRITGELFF

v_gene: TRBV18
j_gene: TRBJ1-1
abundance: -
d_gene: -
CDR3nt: TGTGCCAGCTCACCGGGGGGGCAGGACACTGAAGCTTTCTTT
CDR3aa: CASSPGGQDTEAFF

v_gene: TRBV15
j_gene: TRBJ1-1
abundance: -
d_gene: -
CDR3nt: TGTGCCACCAGCAGAGTGCGGGAGGGGAGGACTGAAGCTTTCTTT
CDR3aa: CATSRVREGRTEAFF

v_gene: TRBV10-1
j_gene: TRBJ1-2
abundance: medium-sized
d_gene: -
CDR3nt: TGCGCCAGCAGTGAGAACAGGCGGGATGGCTACACCTTC
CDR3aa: CASSENRRDGYTF

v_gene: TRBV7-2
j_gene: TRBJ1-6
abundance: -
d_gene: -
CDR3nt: TGTGCCAGCAGCCCACGGGACGGGCCGAATTCACCCCTCCACTTT
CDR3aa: CASSPRDGPNSPLHF

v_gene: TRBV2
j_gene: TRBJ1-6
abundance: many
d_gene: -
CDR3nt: TGTGCCAGCCTAAAAGGAGGGTTGAATTCACCCCTCCACTTT
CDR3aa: CASLKGGLNSPLHF

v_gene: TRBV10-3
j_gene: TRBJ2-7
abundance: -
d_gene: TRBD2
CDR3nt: TGTGCCATCAGTGCCGGGACTAGCGAGCAGTACTTC
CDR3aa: CAISAGTSEQYF

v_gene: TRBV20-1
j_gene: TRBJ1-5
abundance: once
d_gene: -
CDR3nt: TGCAGTGCTTCCGCAGGATGGGGGGCGACTTTCGATCAGCCCCAGCATTTT
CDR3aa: CSASAGWGATFDQPQHF

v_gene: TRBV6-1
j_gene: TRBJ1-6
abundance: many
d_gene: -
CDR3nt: TGTGCCAGTTTGAGGGGTTACTCACCCCTCCACTTT
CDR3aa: CASLRGYSPLHF

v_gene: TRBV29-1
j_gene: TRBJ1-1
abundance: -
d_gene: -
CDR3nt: TGTGCCAGCAGCCAAGGTAGTAAGGCCGCTGAAGCTTTCTTT
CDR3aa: CASSQGSKAAEAFF

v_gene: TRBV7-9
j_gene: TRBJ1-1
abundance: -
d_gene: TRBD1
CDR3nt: TGTGCCAGCAGCCCACAGGGGTCAAACACTGAAGCTTTCTTT
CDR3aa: CASSPQGSNTEAFF

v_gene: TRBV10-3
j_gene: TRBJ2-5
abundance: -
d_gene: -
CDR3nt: TGTGCCATCTCTCGGGTGGGGGAGACCCAGTACTTC
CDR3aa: CAISRVGETQYF

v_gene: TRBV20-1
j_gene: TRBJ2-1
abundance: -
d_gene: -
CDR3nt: TGCAGTGCTAGGATCCTCAGGAGCTCCTACAATGAGCAGTTCTTC
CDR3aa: CSARILRSSYNEQFF

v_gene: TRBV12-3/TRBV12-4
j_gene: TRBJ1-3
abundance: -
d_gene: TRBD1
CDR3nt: TGTGCCAGCAGTTACAGGGGTCCCCTCTCTGGAAACACCATATATTTT
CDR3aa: CASSYRGPLSGNTIYF

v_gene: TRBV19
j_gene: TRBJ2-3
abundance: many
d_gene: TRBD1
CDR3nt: TGTGCCAGTAGTTCCGGACAGGGTCTCGTAGATACGCAGTATTTT
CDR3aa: CASSSGQGLVDTQYF

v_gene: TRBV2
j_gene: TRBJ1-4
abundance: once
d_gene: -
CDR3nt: TGTGCCAGCACCCGACTTTCAACTAATGAAAAACTGTTTTTT
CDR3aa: CASTRLSTNEKLFF

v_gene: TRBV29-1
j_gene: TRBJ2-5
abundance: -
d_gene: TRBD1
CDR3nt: TGCAGCGTAAGGGGGCGCGGGGAGACCCAGTACTTC
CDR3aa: CSVRGRGETQYF

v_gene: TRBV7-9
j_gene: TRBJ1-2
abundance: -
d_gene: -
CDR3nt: TGCGCCAGCAGCTTGACGATTACACAGTACTATGGCTACACCTTC
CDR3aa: CASSLTITQYYGYTF

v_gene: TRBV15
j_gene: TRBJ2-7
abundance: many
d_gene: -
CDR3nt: TGTGCCACCAGCAGAGACCCAGGGGAGATGTCCTACGAGCAGTACTTC
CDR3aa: CATSRDPGEMSYEQYF

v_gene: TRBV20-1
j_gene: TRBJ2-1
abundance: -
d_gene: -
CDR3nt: TGCAGTGCCGTACTAGTGTTCAATGAGCAGTTCTTC
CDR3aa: CSAVLVFNEQFF

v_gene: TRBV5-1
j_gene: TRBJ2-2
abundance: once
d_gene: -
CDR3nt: TGCGCCAGCAGCTTGGCCCAGAACACCAGGGAGCTGTTTTTT
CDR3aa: CASSLAQNTRELFF

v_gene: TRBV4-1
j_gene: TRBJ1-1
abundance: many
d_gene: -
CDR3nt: TGCGCCAGCAGCCAAGTCGGCTCAAAGAACACTGAAGCTTTCTTT
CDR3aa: CASSQVGSKNTEAFF

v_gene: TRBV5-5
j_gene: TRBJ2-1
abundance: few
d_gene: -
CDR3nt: TGTGCCAGCAGCTTCAGCAGGGGGACGGGAGTCAATGAGCAGTTCTTC
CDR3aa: CASSFSRGTGVNEQFF

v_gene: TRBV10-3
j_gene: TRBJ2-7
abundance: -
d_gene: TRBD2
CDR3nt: TGTGCCATCAGTGCGACTAGCGGGAGGACCGGCGAGCAGTACTTC
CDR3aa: CAISATSGRTGEQYF

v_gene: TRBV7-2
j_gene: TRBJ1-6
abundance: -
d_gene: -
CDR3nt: TGTGCCAGCAGCCCGACACCGGGGAGCTCCTATAATTCACCCCTCCACTTT
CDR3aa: CASSPTPGSSYNSPLHF

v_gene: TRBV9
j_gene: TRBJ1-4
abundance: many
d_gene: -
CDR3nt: TGTGCCAGCAGCGGAGACTCAACTAATGAAAAACTGTTTTTT
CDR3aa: CASSGDSTNEKLFF

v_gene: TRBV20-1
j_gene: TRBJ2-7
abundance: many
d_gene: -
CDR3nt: TGCAGTGCTAGCGGAGGGTCTTCATCCTACGAGCAGTACTTC
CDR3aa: CSASGGSSSYEQYF

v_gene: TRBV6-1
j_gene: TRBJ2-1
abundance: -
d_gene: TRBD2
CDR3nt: TGTGCCAGCAGTGAAGCCCCAGCGGGGGTATACAATGAGCAGTTCTTC
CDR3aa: CASSEAPAGVYNEQFF

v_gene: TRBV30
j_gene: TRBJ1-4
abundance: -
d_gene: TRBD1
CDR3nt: TGTGCCTGGAGTAGGACAGGAACTAATGAAAAACTGTTTTTT
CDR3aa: CAWSRTGTNEKLFF

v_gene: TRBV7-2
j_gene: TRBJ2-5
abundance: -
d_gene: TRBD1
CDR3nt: TGTGCCAGCAGCTTAGGCATTATGGGACAGAAAGAGACCCAGTACTTC
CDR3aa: CASSLGIMGQKETQYF

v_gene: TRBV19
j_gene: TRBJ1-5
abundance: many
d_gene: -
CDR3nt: TGTGCCAGTACCCTGGACAGTAGCAATCAGCCCCAGCATTTT
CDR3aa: CASTLDSSNQPQHF

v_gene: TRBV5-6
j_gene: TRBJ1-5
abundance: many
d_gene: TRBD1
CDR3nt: TGTGCCAGCAGCCAAACAGGGGCTAGGGCGTATAGCAATCAGCCCCAGCATTTT
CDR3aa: CASSQTGARAYSNQPQHF

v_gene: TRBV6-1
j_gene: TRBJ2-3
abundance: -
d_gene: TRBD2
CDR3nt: TGTGCCAGCAGCCTAACTCTAGCGGCCTCTAGCACAGATACGCAGTATTTT
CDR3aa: CASSLTLAASSTDTQYF

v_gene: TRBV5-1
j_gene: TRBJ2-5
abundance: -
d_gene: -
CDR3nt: TGCGCCAGCAGCTTGATGGGGGGCGTTTTATTCCAAGAGACCCAGTACTTC
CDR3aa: CASSLMGGVLFQETQYF

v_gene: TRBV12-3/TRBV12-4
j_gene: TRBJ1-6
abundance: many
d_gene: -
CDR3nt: TGTGCCAGCAGTCTGGGGGGCCAATCACCCCTCCACTTT
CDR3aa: CASSLGGQSPLHF

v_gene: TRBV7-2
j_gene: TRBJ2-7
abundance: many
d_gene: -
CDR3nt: TGTGCCAGCAGCCCGGGACCTGCCTACGAGCAGTACTTC
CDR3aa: CASSPGPAYEQYF

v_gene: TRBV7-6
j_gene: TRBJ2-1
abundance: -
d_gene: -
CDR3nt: TGTGCCAGCAGCTTCCCCAGCAATGAGCAGTTCTTC
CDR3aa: CASSFPSNEQFF

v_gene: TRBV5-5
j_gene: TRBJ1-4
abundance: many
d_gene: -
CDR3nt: TGTGCCAGCAGCTTGGGGCAGCTGCGTAATGAAAAACTGTTTTTT
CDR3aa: CASSLGQLRNEKLFF

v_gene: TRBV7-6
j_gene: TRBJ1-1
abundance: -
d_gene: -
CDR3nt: TGTGCCAGCAGCTCCGGGACGGGAGAAGCTTTCTTT
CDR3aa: CASSSGTGEAFF

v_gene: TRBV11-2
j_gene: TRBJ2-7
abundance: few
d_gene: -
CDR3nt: TGTGCCAGCAGCTCCCCCGGGAACGAGCAGTACTTC
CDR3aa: CASSSPGNEQYF

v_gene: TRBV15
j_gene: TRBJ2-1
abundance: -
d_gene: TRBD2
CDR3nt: TGTGCCACCAGCAGAGGCCCTAGCGGGGGATACAATGAGCAGTTCTTC
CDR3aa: CATSRGPSGGYNEQFF

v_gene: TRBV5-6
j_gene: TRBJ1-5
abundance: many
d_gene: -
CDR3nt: TGTGCCAGCAGCTTGTGGGGTTCTCAGCCCCAGCATTTT
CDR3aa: CASSLWGSQPQHF

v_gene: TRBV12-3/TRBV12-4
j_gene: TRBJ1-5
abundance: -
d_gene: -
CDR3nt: TGTGCCAGCATGGGTGGAGGCAATCAGCCCCAGCATTTT
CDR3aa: CASMGGGNQPQHF

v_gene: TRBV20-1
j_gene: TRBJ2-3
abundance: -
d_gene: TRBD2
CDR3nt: TGCAGTAGTGAAGCGGGACTAGCGGGAGGAGTCACAGATACGCAGTATTTT
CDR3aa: CSSEAGLAGGVTDTQYF